The 20 T cell receptor beta chains below were found in one sample sequenced in a study of siplizumab effects on memory and regulatory T cells. Some clones are missing from TCRdb's copy, which holds only in-frame ones; the method was immunoSEQ multiplex PCR. Of some 46,000 clones in the sample, about 94% were seen once. Sequencing was carried out using CD8+ T cells sorted from blood. Receptors originate from a human donor in good health.

The chain carries TRBV7-6 and TRBJ2-7; 7 positions agree with TRBD2. This CDR3 spans 15 amino acids. Germline-derived CDR1 and CDR2 are SGHVS and FNYEAQ. V shed 4 bases and J 0 bases; nucleotides not matched to a gene: 6. The DNA of the CDR3 is TGTGCCAGCAGCTACGGGGAGGGAAGCTCCTACGAGCAGTACTTC. It translates to CASSYGEGSSYEQYF.

The V and J genes are TRBV25-1 and TRBJ1-2; a possible D gene is TRBD1 (5 bases). The germline gives CDR1 MGHDK, CDR2 SYGVNS. Trimming cost V 8 bases and J 7 bases, with 14 bases left between them. This CDR3 contains 12 residues. CDR3 residues: CASGRAGLGYTF. The CDR3 DNA reads as TGTGCCAGCGGACGGGCGGGGCTTGGCTACACCTTC.

This clone has only one observation. Other DNA sequences in the same sample also yield this CDR3. The chain is built from TRBV27 and TRBJ2-3; TRBD2 might be the D (5 bases). The CDR3 contains 13 residues. Germline CDR1 and CDR2: MNHEY and SMNVEV (reference sequence). V was clipped by 5 bases and J by 1 base, with 7 bases between them. Here the CDR3 DNA reads TGTGCCAGCAGTCTACTAGGCACAGATACGCAGTATTTT. Residues: CASSLLGTDTQYF.

This chain joins TRBV5-4 and TRBJ2-7; maybe TRBD2 (5 bases). Germline CDR1 SGHNT, CDR2 YYREEE (reference sequence). There are 12 residues in the CDR3. The V gene lost 4 bases and the J gene lost 2 bases, with 7 bases spanning the gap. CDR3 region: CASSRGTYEQYF. The CDR3 DNA reads as TGTGCCAGCAGCCGAGGGACCTACGAGCAGTACTTC.

This clone has only one observation. The chain recombines TRBV7-6 with TRBJ2-7, with 10 bases identical to TRBD2. CDR1 and CDR2 from the germline V gene are SGHVS and FNYEAQ. With V trimmed by 1 base and J by 2 bases, 8 bases remained unmatched. This CDR3 region has 17 residues. The CDR3 spells CASSLGIGAGGPYEQYF. DNA of the CDR3: TGTGCCAGCAGCTTAGGAATTGGAGCGGGAGGGCCCTACGAGCAGTACTTC.

J is TRBJ2-5 and V is TRBV7-9; 8 nucleotides agree with TRBD1. The CDR3 has 15 residues. The V and J ends lost 5 bases and 3 bases, in that order; junction bases with no gene match: 8. The germline gives CDR1 SEHNR, CDR2 FQNEAQ (reference sequence). DNA for the CDR3: TGTGCCAGCAGCACGCCGCAGGGGGCAGAAGAGACCCAGTACTTC. Protein sequence: CASSTPQGAEETQYF.

V and J are TRBV7-9 and TRBJ2-7; D is uncertain. The CDR3 totals 16 residues. Trimming pared 0 bases from V and 0 bases from J, leaving 12 bases between. The V gene's germline CDR1 is SEHNR and CDR2 FQNEAQ (reference sequence). The CDR3 reads CASSLALGSLSYEQYF. CDR3 nucleotides: TGTGCCAGCAGCTTAGCGCTCGGAAGCCTCTCCTACGAGCAGTACTTC.

This chain joins TRBV12-5 and TRBJ2-1, with 9 bases aligning to TRBD1. With V trimmed by 7 bases and J by 7 bases, 11 bases remained unmatched. Germline V gene lookup returns CDR1 LGHNT and CDR2 FRNRAP. The length of the CDR3 is 15 residues. The CDR3 here is CASAQPGQGINEQFF. As DNA, the CDR3 is TGTGCTAGTGCCCAACCTGGACAGGGGATAAATGAGCAGTTCTTC.

This chain joins TRBV6-6 and TRBJ2-3; tentative D call: TRBD1 (5 bases). Trimming pared 4 bases from V and 2 bases from J, leaving 7 bases between. The CDR3 consists of 13 residues. Germline V gene data show CDR1 as MNHNY and CDR2 as SVGAGI (reference sequence). The CDR3 bases are TGTGCCAGCAGTTTGACAGTCACAGATACGCAGTATTTT. This gives the protein CASSLTVTDTQYF.

In its sample, this clone was seen once. This chain uses TRBV4-2 with TRBJ2-7; D perhaps matches TRBD1 (5 bases). The germline V and J ends were trimmed by 1 base and 3 bases, with 13 bases remaining between them. The length of the CDR3 is 15 residues. CDR1 is LGHNA and CDR2 is YNFKEQ in the germline V gene. CDR3 region: CASSQVDGRDYEQYF. For the CDR3, the DNA is TGTGCCAGCAGCCAAGTCGATGGCAGGGACTACGAGCAGTACTTC.

CDR3 DNA sequence: TGCGCCAGCAGGACGGACAGGGGGTTTGACACTGAAGCTTTCTTT. Translating it yields CASRTDRGFDTEAFF. V is TRBV5-1 and J is TRBJ1-1, with TRBD1 identical over 10 bases. CDR3 length equals 15 residues. J lost 3 bases, V lost 5 bases, and 7 bases had no gene match. The germline gives CDR1 SGHRS, CDR2 YFSETQ. The full variable domain, its missing parts supplied by reference TRBV5-1 and TRBJ1-1, is KAGVTQTPRYLIKTRGQQVTLSCSPISGHRSVSWYQQTPGQGLQFLFEYFSETQRNKGNFPGRFSGRQFSNSRSEMNVSTLELGDSALYLCASRTDRGFDTEAFFGQGTRLTVV.

The chain links TRBV19 to TRBJ1-2, with D maybe TRBD1 (5 bases). The CDR3 is 14 amino acids. Germline-derived CDR1 and CDR2 are LNHDA and SQIVND (reference sequence). V was shortened by 6 bases and J by 3 bases, with 14 bases between the two germline ends. The CDR3 protein is CASSPQQEHYGYTF. The CDR3 coding sequence is TGTGCCAGTAGCCCCCAACAGGAGCACTATGGCTACACCTTC.

The rearrangement links TRBV27 to TRBJ2-3; TRBD2 agrees at 12 bases. Germline-derived CDR1 and CDR2 are MNHEY and SMNVEV (reference sequence). The CDR3 runs 20 residues. V gave up 3 bases and J gave up 1 base; unmatched junction bases: 14. CDR3 sequence reads: CASSFTSGRYETPGTDTQYF. Here the CDR3 DNA reads TGTGCCAGCAGTTTCACTAGCGGGAGGTACGAAACCCCTGGCACAGATACGCAGTATTTT.

The CDR3 DNA is TGTGCCAGCAGCTTAGCAGCGGGAGGCTCCTACGAGCAGTACTTC. Protein: CASSLAAGGSYEQYF. The rearrangement links TRBV11-2 to TRBJ2-7, with 9 nucleotides matching TRBD2. CDR3 size: 15 residues. CDR1 and CDR2 from the germline V gene are SGHAT and FQNNGV. J was trimmed by 0 bases and V by 1 base; bases with no gene match: 1.

This rearrangement joins TRBV13 to TRBJ2-7; maybe TRBD2 (5 bases). The CDR3 is made up of 14 amino acids. CDR1 is PRHDT, CDR2 FYEKMQ, per germline (reference sequence). Trimming cost V 5 bases and J 0 bases, with 11 bases left between them. The DNA of the CDR3 is TGTGCCAGCAGCCATTCAACTAGCTCCTACGAGCAGTACTTC. Its translation is CASSHSTSSYEQYF.

The rearrangement links TRBV29-1 to TRBJ1-1; D uncertain. V dropped 7 bases and J dropped 0 bases, with 6 bases sitting between them. The CDR3 spans 11 residues. Germline V gene lookup returns CDR1 SQVTM and CDR2 ANQGSEA. The CDR3 DNA reads as TGCAGCGCCGGACTGAACACTGAAGCTTTCTTT. Protein product: CSAGLNTEAFF.

This sequence joins TRBV4-2 and TRBJ2-3; weak D call: TRBD2 (6 bases). Per germline, CDR1 LGHNA and CDR2 YNFKEQ. This CDR3 is built from 12 residues. V was cut by 1 base and J by 12 bases, with 11 bases left in between. The CDR3, as DNA: TGTGCCAGCAGCCAAGTTCTAGCGTTACAGTATTTT. Amino acid sequence: CASSQVLALQYF.

CDR3 sequence: CASSLGGTNEKLFF. In nucleotides, the CDR3 is TGTGCCAGCAGCTTAGGGGGGACTAATGAAAAACTGTTTTTT. The chain couples TRBV7-6 to TRBJ1-4; maybe TRBD1 (5 bases). V shed 1 base and J shed 2 bases, with 5 bases lying between them. CDR1 and CDR2 (germline): SGHVS, FNYEAQ. This CDR3 is built from 14 residues.

This chain uses TRBV28 with TRBJ2-5; 13 positions match TRBD2. The junction had 7 bases not matched to a gene; V was cut back by 2 bases and J by 4 bases. This CDR3 region has 17 residues. Germline CDR1 is MDHEN and CDR2 is SYDVKM. CDR3 DNA: TGTGCCAGCAGTTTAACTAGCGGGAGGGAGATTGCAGAGACCCAGTACTTC. Protein: CASSLTSGREIAETQYF.

The chain is built from TRBV29-1 and TRBJ2-2; D is unresolved. The CDR3 spans 12 residues. V was pared by 2 bases and J by 5 bases, with 6 bases between. Per the germline V gene, CDR1 is SQVTM and CDR2 is ANQGSEA. Written as DNA, the CDR3 is TGCAGCGTTGAAAGGCGGACCGGGGAGCTGTTTTTT. As protein: CSVERRTGELFF.